Listed below are T cell receptor beta chains from one sample, sequenced in a study of Ad26.COV2.S vaccination and SARS-CoV-2 variants. Profiled with immunoSEQ multiplex PCR; TCRdb holds only in-frame clones, not every one. The sample consists of around 370,000 clones, roughly 84% of them appearing once. Sample: peripheral blood, taken in a trial of Ad26.COV2.S vaccine versus placebo. Receptors were obtained from a person aged 18-65 years who received the Ad26.COV2.S COVID-19 vaccine or a placebo. Each CDR3 is given with its conserved first and last residue. The D gene is left open where the match is weak. Some rows mark clone size as missing; the rest say once, few, many or name a class of expanded clone.

few	TRBD2	TRBV7-2	TRBJ2-2	CASSLGPPSGAGELFF	TGTGCCAGCAGCTTAGGGCCACCTAGCGGGGCCGGGGAGCTGTTTTTT
-	TRBD1	TRBV5-6	TRBJ1-3	CASSRPPGTDLLGNTIYF	TGTGCCAGCAGCCGCCCTCCCGGGACAGACCTTCTCGGAAACACCATATATTTT
once	TRBD2	TRBV23-1	TRBJ2-7	CASSQFKRETHREQYF	TGCGCCAGCAGTCAATTTAAGCGGGAGACCCATCGGGAGCAGTACTTC
-	-	TRBV24-1	TRBJ2-3	CATSAGQGNGYSDTQYF	TGTGCCACCAGTGCCGGTCAAGGTAACGGGTACTCAGATACGCAGTATTTT
-	TRBD2	TRBV9	TRBJ2-3	CASSPQGLAGRYGRVLTQYF	TGTGCCAGCAGCCCGCAGGGACTAGCGGGGCGCTACGGACGGGTTTTGACGCAGTATTTT
-	-	TRBV14	TRBJ1-2	CASSQEAGGFNYGYTF	TGTGCCAGCAGCCAAGAGGCGGGCGGATTTAACTATGGCTACACCTTC
-	-	TRBV10-3	TRBJ2-3	CAITREVADTQYF	TGTGCCATCACCAGGGAGGTGGCAGATACGCAGTATTTT
-	TRBD1	TRBV29-1	TRBJ2-2	CSGDRGYGELFF	TGCAGCGGGGACAGGGGGTATGGGGAGCTGTTTTTT
-	-	TRBV2	TRBJ2-7	CASSARLVEQYF	TGTGCCAGCAGTGCCAGACTTGTCGAGCAGTACTTC
many	-	TRBV30	TRBJ1-1	CAWSVDSTEAFF	TGTGCCTGGAGTGTCGACAGTACTGAAGCTTTCTTT
-	-	TRBV24-1	TRBJ2-2	CATSDSSRNTGELFF	TGTGCCACCAGTGATTCTAGCAGGAACACCGGGGAGCTGTTTTTT
-	-	TRBV9	TRBJ2-2	CASSVEPDLNTGELFF	TGTGCCAGCAGCGTAGAGCCAGATCTGAACACCGGGGAGCTGTTTTTT
-	-	TRBV7-8	TRBJ1-2	CASTPPYGRNYGYTF	TGTGCCAGCACCCCCCCGTACGGAAGAAACTATGGCTACACCTTC
-	-	TRBV24-1	TRBJ1-2	CATSDSGALGGYTF	TGTGCCACCAGTGATTCAGGGGCCCTAGGCGGCTACACCTTC
-	TRBD1	TRBV5-1	TRBJ2-3	CASSAWTGGADTQYF	TGCGCCAGCAGCGCCTGGACAGGGGGAGCAGATACGCAGTATTTT
-	TRBD2	TRBV4-1	TRBJ2-1	CASSQAGLAGPYNEQFF	TGCGCCAGCAGCCAAGCGGGACTAGCGGGACCATACAATGAGCAGTTCTTC
few	TRBD2	TRBV10-1	TRBJ2-2	CASSDLPSGNTGELFF	TGCGCCAGCAGTGACCTTCCTAGCGGAAACACCGGGGAGCTGTTTTTT
-	-	TRBV12-3/TRBV12-4	TRBJ2-7	CASSTWVGDEQYF	TGTGCCAGCAGTACGTGGGTGGGAGACGAGCAGTACTTC
once	-	TRBV7-6	TRBJ1-4	CASSTSGSATNEKLFF	TGTGCCAGCAGCACTTCAGGAAGTGCAACTAATGAAAAACTGTTTTTT
-	TRBD1	TRBV2	TRBJ2-2	CASNPGTGKTGELFF	TGTGCCAGCAACCCCGGGACAGGAAAGACCGGGGAGCTGTTTTTT
-	-	TRBV12-3/TRBV12-4	TRBJ2-7	CASRNEGDEQYF	TGTGCCAGCAGAAATGAGGGGGACGAGCAGTACTTC
-	-	TRBV16	TRBJ2-7	CASSQSSVYEQYF	TGTGCCAGCAGCCAATCTAGCGTTTACGAGCAGTACTTC
-	-	TRBV11-2	TRBJ2-2	CASSRFARENTGELFF	TGTGCCAGCAGCCGATTCGCCAGGGAGAACACCGGGGAGCTGTTTTTT
once	-	TRBV21-1	TRBJ2-2	CASSKGGAQNKNTGELFF	TGTGCCAGCAGCAAAGGGGGGGCCCAAAATAAGAACACCGGGGAGCTGTTTTTT
once	TRBD1	TRBV6-4	TRBJ2-3	CVSSDGTGGTDTQYF	TGTGTCAGCAGTGACGGGACAGGGGGCACAGATACGCAGTATTTT
-	-	TRBV5-6	TRBJ2-2	CASSLGGTNTGELFF	TGTGCCAGCAGCTTGGGGGGAACGAACACCGGGGAGCTGTTTTTT
-	TRBD1	TRBV3-1/TRBV3-2	TRBJ2-7	CASSQSTGAHEQYF	TGTGCCAGCAGCCAGTCGACAGGGGCACACGAGCAGTACTTC
few	-	TRBV19	TRBJ1-5	CASTWGNSNQPQHF	TGTGCCAGCACGTGGGGTAATAGCAATCAGCCCCAGCATTTT
-	-	TRBV5-1	TRBJ2-2	CASNPGTVGNTGELFF	TGCGCCAGCAATCCGGGGACGGTTGGGAACACCGGGGAGCTGTTTTTT
-	-	TRBV6-6	TRBJ1-1	CASSLTEGNTEAFF	TGTGCCAGCAGCTTGACAGAGGGGAACACTGAAGCTTTCTTT
-	-	TRBV30	TRBJ2-1	CAWTLTAANEQFF	TGTGCCTGGACCCTCACAGCGGCCAATGAGCAGTTCTTC
-	-	TRBV30	TRBJ1-1	CAWAGNTEAFF	TGTGCCTGGGCAGGGAACACTGAAGCTTTCTTT
-	-	TRBV7-9	TRBJ1-5	CASSLEDYQPQHF	TGTGCCAGCAGCTTGGAGGATTACCAGCCCCAGCATTTT
-	-	TRBV28	TRBJ2-7	CASTRGGAYEQYF	TGTGCCAGCACCAGGGGGGGAGCCTACGAGCAGTACTTC
-	TRBD2	TRBV5-4	TRBJ2-3	CASSPLAGGLTDTQYF	TGTGCCAGCAGCCCCTTAGCGGGGGGGCTGACAGATACGCAGTATTTT
few	TRBD1	TRBV18	TRBJ2-7	CASSPRPGQGTYEQYF	TGTGCCAGCTCACCCCGACCGGGACAGGGGACCTACGAGCAGTACTTC
-	TRBD1	TRBV15	TRBJ2-7	CATSRDGGTGSYEQYF	TGTGCCACCAGCAGAGATGGGGGGACAGGGTCCTACGAGCAGTACTTC
-	TRBD1	TRBV20-1	TRBJ1-4	CSASNRGTNEKLFF	TGCAGTGCTAGTAACAGGGGCACTAATGAAAAACTGTTTTTT
-	TRBD1	TRBV14	TRBJ2-1	CASSPLGQGADEQFF	TGTGCCAGCAGCCCCCTCGGACAGGGGGCAGATGAGCAGTTCTTC
-	TRBD2	TRBV19	TRBJ2-7	CASSMAGLADYEQYF	TGTGCCAGTAGTATGGCGGGACTAGCGGACTACGAGCAGTACTTC
-	TRBD2	TRBV6-5	TRBJ2-7	CASRSLAGETYEQYF	TGTGCCAGCAGATCACTAGCGGGAGAAACCTACGAGCAGTACTTC
-	-	TRBV11-2	TRBJ1-1	CASSSPLNTEAFF	TGTGCCAGCAGCTCACCTTTGAACACTGAAGCTTTCTTT
-	-	TRBV24-1	TRBJ2-1	CATSQGSYNEQFF	TGTGCCACTAGTCAAGGCTCCTACAATGAGCAGTTCTTC
-	-	TRBV9	TRBJ2-3	CASSIGTGKADTQYF	TGTGCCAGCAGCATCGGGACGGGGAAGGCGGATACGCAGTATTTT
-	-	TRBV7-2	TRBJ1-5	CASSYRDSNQPQHF	TGTGCCAGCAGCTACCGGGACAGCAATCAGCCCCAGCATTTT
once	TRBD2	TRBV2	TRBJ2-3	CASSETSGSGPTQYF	TGTGCCAGCAGTGAAACTAGCGGGAGCGGGCCTACGCAGTATTTT
-	-	TRBV6-5	TRBJ1-2	CASSYSGVGGYGYTF	TGTGCCAGCAGTTACTCAGGGGTAGGAGGCTATGGCTACACCTTC
once	-	TRBV7-6	TRBJ1-1	CASSLGLRGRNTEAFF	TGTGCCAGCAGCTTAGGGCTTCGGGGCCGGAACACTGAAGCTTTCTTT
-	TRBD1	TRBV6-5	TRBJ2-1	CASTISDRNEQFF	TGTGCCAGCACCATATCGGACAGGAATGAGCAGTTCTTC
-	-	TRBV6-5	TRBJ2-2	CASSYSGRGGTGELFF	TGTGCCAGCAGTTACTCCGGCAGGGGAGGCACCGGGGAGCTGTTTTTT
-	TRBD1	TRBV19	TRBJ1-1	CASSPWTGINTEAFF	TGTGCCAGTAGTCCCTGGACAGGGATTAACACTGAAGCTTTCTTT
-	TRBD1	TRBV11-3	TRBJ2-2	CASSLVGTGNTGELFF	TGTGCCAGCAGCTTAGTTGGGACAGGGAACACCGGGGAGCTGTTTTTT
-	TRBD1	TRBV6-6	TRBJ2-5	CASSWGTGRLQETQYF	TGTGCCAGCAGTTGGGGGACAGGGCGACTACAAGAGACCCAGTACTTC
-	-	TRBV11-2	TRBJ1-6	CASSTRGGINSPLHF	TGTGCCAGCAGCACAAGGGGGGGCATTAATTCACCCCTCCACTTT
-	TRBD2	TRBV9	TRBJ2-1	CASSVTSGRNEQFF	TGTGCCAGCAGCGTGACTAGCGGGAGGAATGAGCAGTTCTTC